Below are 17 T cell receptor beta chains sequenced from a single sample in a study of T cell changes during pregnancy in multiple sclerosis. Sequencing was performed with immunoSEQ multiplex PCR; in TCRdb, only in-frame clones are kept and a portion is missing. The sample lists about 36,000 clones; nearly 95% were seen once. Material: CD4+ T cells from peripheral blood mononuclear cells, obtained in the third trimester of pregnancy. The receptors shown here come from a female donor in good health, enrolled as a control in a pregnancy study.

This rearrangement joins TRBV6-1 to TRBJ1-2; 7 nucleotides align to TRBD1. V was clipped by 7 bases and J by 6 bases; unmatched bases: 11. From germline, CDR1 is MNHNS and CDR2 SASEGT. The CDR3 runs to 14 residues. The DNA for the CDR3 is TGTGCCAGCACAGGGGGAAATGAGAGGAATGGCTACACCTTC. Translated: CASTGGNERNGYTF.

This chain joins TRBV6-1 and TRBJ2-1, with TRBD1 identical over 8 bases. CDR1 and CDR2 (germline): MNHNS, SASEGT. After removal of 5 bases from V and 3 bases from J, the junction contained 6 bases not matched to a gene. This CDR3 is 15 amino acids long. The CDR3 DNA reads as TGTGCCAGCAGTCGAGACAGGGGTAACTACAATGAGCAGTTCTTC. Amino acids: CASSRDRGNYNEQFF.

V gene TRBV7-2 combines with J gene TRBJ2-7; D not certain. V lost 1 base to trimming and J lost 5 bases, with 6 bases between them. CDR1 is SGHTA, CDR2 FQGNSA, per germline. The CDR3 is 12 amino acids. The CDR3 is CASSLVLNEQYF. The CDR3 region has the DNA TGTGCCAGCAGCTTAGTCCTAAACGAGCAGTACTTC.

V usage is TRBV7-2 and J usage is TRBJ1-1; D is uncertain. V lost 3 bases and J 4 bases, leaving 12 bases between the germline ends. The CDR3 is 14 amino acids. Germline V CDR1 and CDR2: SGHTA, FQGNSA. The CDR3 region is CASSLRESLTEAFF. CDR3 nucleotides: TGTGCCAGCAGCTTGAGGGAGTCACTCACTGAAGCTTTCTTT.

This rearrangement joins TRBV7-6 to TRBJ1-5, with a weak D call TRBD1 (5 bases). V shed 5 bases and J shed 3 bases, with 8 bases lying between them. This CDR3 has 13 residues. Germline CDR1 SGHVS, CDR2 FNYEAQ. The chain's CDR3 is CASSQGFNQPQHF. The CDR3, as DNA: TGTGCCAGCAGCCAGGGATTCAATCAGCCCCAGCATTTT.

This chain connects TRBV28 to TRBJ2-5, with D perhaps matching TRBD2 (7 bases). The CDR3 contains 16 residues. Germline CDR1 reads MDHEN; CDR2 reads SYDVKM. With 4 bases removed from V and 5 bases from J, the gap between germline ends came to 20 bases. CDR3 sequence reads: CASSSLGRGGRETQYF. The CDR3 nucleotides are TGTGCCAGCAGTTCCTTAGGGAGGGGGGGCAGGGAGACCCAGTACTTC.

V usage is TRBV30 and J usage is TRBJ1-6; weak D call: TRBD1 (6 bases). CDR1 is GTSNPN and CDR2 is SVGIG in the germline V gene (reference sequence). The ends were cut back, 3 bases at V and 6 bases at J, with 12 bases in the middle. The CDR3 spans 14 residues. The DNA of the CDR3 is TGTGCCTGGAGCAGGGGAGGGGCTAATTCACCCCTCCACTTT. It is translated as CAWSRGGANSPLHF.

The V gene is TRBV5-6, the J gene TRBJ1-1; 7 nucleotides agree with TRBD1. The CDR3 contains 15 residues. With V trimmed by 2 bases and J by 1 base, 5 bases remained unmatched. Germline assignment: CDR1 SGHDT and CDR2 YYEEEE. The CDR3 DNA is TGTGCCAGCAGCTTTATACAGGGGAGGAACACTGAAGCTTTCTTT. This encodes CASSFIQGRNTEAFF.

The chain couples TRBV4-3 to TRBJ2-1; D call uncertain. The CDR3 has 15 amino acids. Trimming shortened V by 1 base and J by 3 bases, and 10 bases separated the two germline ends. Per the germline V gene, CDR1 is LGHNA and CDR2 is YSLEER. The CDR3 nucleotides are TGCGCCAGCAGCCAAGTGGGTAGCAGCTACAATGAGCAGTTCTTC. This translates into CASSQVGSSYNEQFF.

The CDR3 nucleotides are TGTGCCAGCAGGCCAGGGGGTAAGATGGGAAACGAGCAGTACTTC. This codes for CASRPGGKMGNEQYF. The rearrangement uses TRBV27 and TRBJ2-7; 7 nucleotides align to TRBD1. Germline CDR1 and CDR2: MNHEY and SMNVEV (reference sequence). V trimming: 6 bases; J trimming: 5 bases; junction bases outside the gene matches: 13. CDR3 length: 15 residues.

Comment on this clone: An end of the junction differs from the germline gene, which may be a read error. Written as DNA, the CDR3 is TGTGCTAGCAGCTTTTTGACTAGCGGGATTGAGACCCAGTACTTC. Translating gives CASSFLTSGIETQYF. This sequence joins TRBV7-7 and TRBJ2-5, with 11 bases that match TRBD2. Germline values: CDR1 SSHAT, CDR2 FNYEAQ (reference sequence). The length of the CDR3 is 15 residues.

This clone was observed once. J is TRBJ2-7 and V is TRBV7-3; 11 bases map to TRBD2. The trim removed 5 bases at V and 5 bases at J, leaving 11 bases unmatched. The CDR3 runs 16 residues. The germline gives CDR1 SGHTA, CDR2 FQGTGA. CDR3 nucleotide sequence: TGTGCCAGCAGCCCAACGGGACTAGCGGACTGGGACGAGCAGTACTTC. Translating it yields CASSPTGLADWDEQYF. Variable domain in full (rest from reference TRBV7-3 and TRBJ2-7): GAGVSQTPSNKVTEKGKYVELRCDPISGHTALYWYRQSLGQGPEFLIYFQGTGAADDSGLPNDRFFAVRPEGSVSTLKIQRTERGDSAVYLCASSPTGLADWDEQYFGPGTRLTVT.

This clone was observed a handful of times. This sequence joins TRBV7-3 and TRBJ1-1; 8 nucleotides agree with TRBD1. The CDR3 runs 15 residues. V shed 2 bases and J 3 bases; nucleotides not matched to a gene: 5. Germline V gives CDR1 SGHTA, CDR2 FQGTGA. As DNA, the CDR3 is TGTGCCAGCAGCTTACTACCAGGGGGCTACACTGAAGCTTTCTTT. It yields the protein CASSLLPGGYTEAFF.

The chain links TRBV6-1 to TRBJ2-2; TRBD2 might be the D (6 bases). From germline, CDR1 is MNHNS and CDR2 SASEGT. The CDR3 covers 15 residues. Between the trimmed V and J ends, which lost 6 bases and 2 bases, there was a span of 13 bases. CDR3 nucleotides: TGTGCCAGCAGAACACGGGGAGGAAACACCGGGGAGCTGTTTTTT. Its protein is CASRTRGGNTGELFF.

J is TRBJ1-2 and V is TRBV2; D is unresolved. V was pared by 6 bases and J by 2 bases, with 13 bases between. CDR1 and CDR2 (germline): SNHLY, FYNNEI. This CDR3 comprises 14 residues. The CDR3 DNA sequence: TGTGCCAGCAGGCGCGAGGGTGGGAACTATGGCTACACCTTC. It is translated as CASRREGGNYGYTF. Complete variable domain (other parts from reference TRBV2 and TRBJ1-2): EPEVTQTPSHQVTQMGQEVILRCVPISNHLYFYWYRQILGQKVEFLVSFYNNEISEKSEIFDDQFSVERPDGSNFTLKIRSTKLEDSAMYFCASRREGGNYGYTFGSGTRLTVV.

V and J are TRBV15 and TRBJ1-2; 7 bases align to TRBD1. The CDR3 is made up of 14 amino acids. CDR1 and CDR2 from the germline V gene are LNHNV and YYDKDF (reference sequence). After removal of 3 bases from V and 2 bases from J, the junction contained 3 bases not matched to a gene. The CDR3 DNA follows: TGTGCCACCAGCAGCGGGACAGCGAACTATGGCTACACCTTC. This translates into CATSSGTANYGYTF. The variable domain in full, completed from reference TRBV15 and TRBJ1-2, reads DAMVIQNPRYQVTQFGKPVTLSCSQTLNHNVMYWYQQKSSQAPKLLFHYYDKDFNNEADTPDNFQSRRPNTSFCFLDIRSPGLGDTAMYLCATSSGTANYGYTFGSGTRLTVV.

This sequence joins TRBV7-2 and TRBJ2-6; TRBD1 agrees at 7 bases. Germline V gives CDR1 SGHTA, CDR2 FQGNSA. This CDR3 has 18 residues. With V trimmed by 3 bases and J by 1 base, 9 bases remained unmatched. CDR3 residues: CASSFSGTASSGANVLTF. The CDR3 DNA reads as TGTGCCAGCAGCTTCTCCGGGACAGCGTCATCTGGGGCCAACGTCCTGACTTTC.